This entry features one T cell receptor (beta chain) sequence. The antigen remains unidentified. Primers included in the PCR were 60 Vbeta and 13 Jbeta primers. Assay: immunoSEQ multiplex PCR; the TCRdb copy retains only in-frame clones and omits some. Of 150,000 to 200,000 clones listed, approximately 88% are singletons. This record comes from a study of cytomegalovirus exposure and HLA in healthy donors. Points from the study as a whole: Diagnosis of cytomegalovirus status made by the classifier reportedly showed high specificity and sensitivity.

The CDR3 consists of 16 residues. V was shortened by 1 base and J by 9 bases, with 19 bases between the two germline ends. The germline V gene has CDR1 SGHVS and CDR2 FQNEAQ. The receptor was isolated from a woman between 18 and 29 years old in good health and CMV-seronegative. The specimen was PBMCs. V and J are TRBV7-8 and TRBJ1-5, with a possible D match to TRBD1 (5 bases). CDR3 region: CASSLEGATLMLPQHF. The CDR3 DNA is TGTGCCAGCAGCTTAGAAGGGGCAACCTTGATGTTGCCCCAGCATTTT.